A single sample gave rise to the 22 T cell receptor beta chains below, sequenced in a study of blood T cell repertoires in COVID-19. The assay was immunoSEQ multiplex PCR, and TCRdb's table has in-frame clones only and misses some. This table has more than 150,000 clones, 86% appearing once. The sequenced sample was peripheral blood. These receptors all come from a man aged 70 or older with active or convalescent COVID-19.

The J gene is TRBJ2-7, the V gene TRBV9; D gene unclear. This CDR3 has 14 residues. CDR1 SGDLS and CDR2 YYNGEE come from the germline V gene. Trimming stripped 0 bases from V and 3 bases from J, with 10 bases between. The CDR3 DNA follows: TGTGCCAGCAGCGTAGGTGGAGAAAGCTACGAGCAGTACTTC. It encodes CASSVGGESYEQYF.

The chain employs TRBV6-5 and TRBJ2-1; 7 nucleotides align to TRBD1. The trim removed 8 bases at V and 8 bases at J, leaving 15 bases unmatched. This CDR3 has 15 amino acids. Germline loops: CDR1 MNHEY, CDR2 SVGAGI. CDR3 sequence: CASAPWAQGVHEQFF. DNA of the CDR3: TGTGCCAGCGCCCCCTGGGCGCAGGGGGTCCATGAGCAGTTCTTC.

J is TRBJ1-2 and V is TRBV7-9, with 8 bases identical to TRBD1. Germline CDR1 and CDR2: SEHNR and FQNEAQ (reference sequence). The CDR3 runs to 17 residues. J gave up 4 bases and V 4 bases, and 14 bases lay outside the gene matches. In nucleotides, the CDR3 is TGTGCCAGCAGCTCCGGTACCCGGACAGGGCTTGGCTATGGCTACACCTTC. The encoded protein is CASSSGTRTGLGYGYTF.

This chain connects TRBV6-5 to TRBJ1-5, with a weak D call TRBD1 (6 bases). Germline V CDR1 and CDR2: MNHEY, SVGAGI. Trimming stripped 5 bases from V and 7 bases from J, with 15 bases between. The CDR3 is made up of 14 amino acids. CDR3 DNA sequence: TGTGCCAGCAGTCCCGGGGGGCTTTGGCAGCCCCAGCATTTT. Its translation is CASSPGGLWQPQHF.

The chain recombines TRBV13 with TRBJ1-3, with D uncertain. The germline CDR1 and CDR2 sequences are PRHDT and FYEKMQ (reference sequence). This CDR3 is 15 amino acids long. Trimming removed 5 bases at V and 1 base at J, with 12 bases between. The DNA of the CDR3 is TGTGCCAGCAGCCCCCGAGGCAGATCTGGAAACACCATATATTTT. Translation gives CASSPRGRSGNTIYF.

This chain connects TRBV28 to TRBJ1-5; 7 bases match TRBD1. Trimming at V came to 8 bases and at J to 10 bases, leaving 11 bases not matched to a gene. CDR1 and CDR2 from the germline V gene are MDHEN and SYDVKM. The CDR3 covers 13 residues. For the CDR3, the DNA is TGTGCCAGCGCGGGACAGCGGGAGAGTCCCCAGCATTTT. It specifies CASAGQRESPQHF.

The V call is TRBV14, the J call TRBJ1-3, with D possibly matching TRBD1 (6 bases). Germline lookup yields CDR1 SGHDN and CDR2 FVKESK. CDR3 length: 15 residues. The germline V and J ends were trimmed by 4 bases and 5 bases, with 15 bases remaining between them. The CDR3 nucleotides are TGTGCCAGCAGCCCGTTGGACAGCTATCGAAACACCATATATTTT. This gives the protein CASSPLDSYRNTIYF.

J is TRBJ2-5 and V is TRBV4-3, with D possibly being TRBD2 (7 bases). Germline lookup yields CDR1 LGHNA and CDR2 YSLEER. V dropped 0 bases and J dropped 5 bases, with 13 bases sitting between them. The CDR3 totals 15 residues. The CDR3 bases are TGCGCCAGCAGCCAAGATGGGGGGGCCGAGGAGACCCAGTACTTC. Translation: CASSQDGGAEETQYF.

This sequence joins TRBV11-2 and TRBJ2-1; 9 nucleotides match TRBD2. Germline CDR1 SGHAT, CDR2 FQNNGV. The junction had 14 bases not matched to a gene; V was cut back by 1 base and J by 10 bases. There are 17 residues in the CDR3. This CDR3 reads CASSLVSTSGQGREQFF. The CDR3 DNA sequence: TGTGCCAGCAGCTTAGTATCGACTAGCGGCCAGGGGAGAGAGCAGTTCTTC.

With regard to this clone: The junction departs from germline at one end; a sequencing error may be responsible. This rearrangement joins TRBV30 to TRBJ1-1, with 9 bases lining up with TRBD1. The CDR3 is 15 residues long. Germline V gene lookup returns CDR1 GTSNPN and CDR2 SVGIG (reference sequence). CDR3 in amino acids: CLAGTGHTMNTEAFF. CDR3 DNA: TGCCTCGCCGGGACAGGGCACACAATGAACACTGAAGCTTTCTTT.

The V gene is TRBV24-1, the J gene TRBJ2-1, with 8 bases fitting TRBD2. V lost 7 bases, J lost 10 bases, and 8 bases stayed unmatched. This CDR3 spans 13 amino acids. The germline V gene encodes CDR1 KGHDR and CDR2 SFDVKD. In nucleotides, the CDR3 is TGTGCCACCAGCCCACGCCCGGGGGGGGAGCAGTTCTTC. This translates into CATSPRPGGEQFF.

V is TRBV2 and J is TRBJ2-2; D gene ambiguous. The V gene lost 1 base and the J gene lost 5 bases, with 14 bases spanning the gap. The CDR3 extends over 16 amino acids. Germline values: CDR1 SNHLY, CDR2 FYNNEI. CDR3 sequence (DNA): TGTGCCAGCAGTGAAGTTGGAGTAAGGCAGACCGGGGAGCTGTTTTTT. It yields the protein CASSEVGVRQTGELFF.

The chain employs TRBV7-9 and TRBJ1-1, with TRBD1 matching over 8 bases. The ends lost 5 bases at V and 5 bases at J; junction bases unmatched: 7. The CDR3 sequence is 14 residues long. The germline CDR1 and CDR2 sequences are SEHNR and FQNEAQ (reference sequence). The DNA for the CDR3 is TGTGCCAGCAGCCCCCGGACAGGGAGAACTGAAGCTTTCTTT. As protein: CASSPRTGRTEAFF.

The chain combines TRBV7-2 with TRBJ2-7; D remains unclear. Germline loops: CDR1 SGHTA, CDR2 FQGNSA. CDR3 length: 14 residues. V lost 4 bases, J lost 2 bases, and 12 bases lay in between. The chain's CDR3 is CASSSYNSPYEQYF. The DNA for the CDR3 is TGTGCCAGCAGCTCCTACAATAGCCCCTACGAGCAGTACTTC.

This clone was seen just once. The CDR3 nucleotides read TGTGCCTGGAGTGTGAGGCAGGGGCTGGGGACCCAGTACTTC. Translated, it gives CAWSVRQGLGTQYF. The chain is built from TRBV30 and TRBJ2-5; tentative D call: TRBD1 (6 bases). Trimming shortened V by 0 bases and J by 7 bases, and 15 bases separated the two germline ends. CDR3 length: 14 residues. From germline, CDR1 is GTSNPN and CDR2 SVGIG (reference sequence).

The chain has TRBV3-1 (or the pseudogene TRBV3-2) and TRBJ2-3; D remains unclear. V was cut by 3 bases and J by 3 bases, with 7 bases left in between. The CDR3 has 13 residues. Germline V lookup: CDR1 LGHDT, CDR2 YNNKEL (reference sequence). This chain's CDR3 is CASSHHTTDTQYF. Written as DNA, the CDR3 is TGTGCCAGCAGCCACCACACAACAGATACGCAGTATTTT.

The chain carries TRBV2 and TRBJ1-2; tentatively, D is TRBD1 (5 bases). Per germline, CDR1 SNHLY and CDR2 FYNNEI. The CDR3 spans 13 residues. V was shortened by 5 bases and J by 4 bases, with 11 bases between the two germline ends. For the CDR3, the DNA is TGTGCCAGCAGTAAGGACACGGGCTATGGCTACACCTTC. Protein: CASSKDTGYGYTF.

In this sample, this clone turned up many times. The chain links TRBV29-1 to TRBJ2-7, with TRBD2 as a possible D gene (5 bases). V dropped 8 bases and J dropped 4 bases, with 18 bases sitting between them. Looked up from germline, CDR1 is SQVTM and CDR2 is ANQGSEA. CDR3 size: 13 residues. The DNA of the CDR3 is TGCAGCACCCGGACCCTCCCGGGGTACGAGCAGTACTTC. Its protein product is CSTRTLPGYEQYF.

V usage is TRBV9 and J usage is TRBJ1-2; perhaps TRBD1 as D (5 bases). This CDR3 is 14 amino acids long. CDR1 is SGDLS, CDR2 YYNGEE, per germline. V was clipped by 3 bases and J by 7 bases, with 16 bases between them. The chain's CDR3 is CASSGGRVLSGYTF. CDR3 DNA: TGTGCCAGCAGCGGGGGCAGGGTCCTCTCTGGCTACACCTTC. The full variable domain, in which reference TRBV9 and TRBJ1-2 provide the parts outside the CDR3, is DSGVTQTPKHLITATGQRVTLRCSPRSGDLSVYWYQQSLDQGLQFLIQYYNGEERAKGNILERFSAQQFPDLHSELNLSSLELGDSALYFCASSGGRVLSGYTFGSGTRLTVV.

The chain couples TRBV5-4 to TRBJ2-7; 11 nucleotides line up with TRBD2. This CDR3 spans 17 amino acids. Germline trimming cut 0 bases from V and 2 bases from J; bases unmatched to any gene: 7. Looked up from germline, CDR1 is SGHNT and CDR2 is YYREEE (reference sequence). The CDR3 DNA sequence: TGTGCCAGCAGCTTGGCCCCCGGGACTAGCGGTACCTACGAGCAGTACTTC. This sequence encodes CASSLAPGTSGTYEQYF.

This clone has only one observation. The chain is built from TRBV4-3 and TRBJ2-7, with 10 bases lining up with TRBD1. With 0 bases clipped from V and 6 bases from J, the junction kept 5 bases outside the gene matches. The CDR3 contains 15 residues. CDR1 is LGHNA, CDR2 YSLEER, per germline. CDR3 sequence reads: CASSQDATGGLEQYF. The CDR3 DNA reads as TGCGCCAGCAGCCAAGACGCGACAGGGGGCCTCGAGCAGTACTTC.

The genes are TRBV5-1 and TRBJ1-1; weak D call: TRBD1 (6 bases). The V end lost 2 bases, the J end lost 3 bases, and 11 bases lay between the germline ends. The CDR3 runs to 14 residues. Germline V gene data show CDR1 as SGHRS and CDR2 as YFSETQ. CDR3 coding DNA: TGCGCCAGCAGCTTCTCAGGGGTCGACACTGAAGCTTTCTTT. This translates into CASSFSGVDTEAFF.